The rows below give T cell receptor beta chains drawn from one sample of a study of OX40 agonist ivuxolimab in advanced cancers. Measured with immunoSEQ multiplex PCR; TCRdb has only the in-frame clones, and not every one. The table shows 40,000 to 60,000 clones, with around 74% occurring only once. The material sequenced was CD4+ or CD8+ T cells sorted from blood, taken in a trial of the OX40 agonist ivuxolimab. These receptors all stem from an adult with an advanced solid tumor such as melanoma, head and neck, liver or kidney cancer. Both conserved end residues are part of each CDR3. The D gene is left open where the match is weak. Some rows mark clone size as missing; the rest say once, few, many or name a class of expanded clone.

J: TRBJ1-1
V: TRBV7-2
D: .
size: few
DNA: TGTGCCAGCAGCTTACAGTCTCCTGGTGAAGCTTTCTTT
CDR3: CASSLQSPGEAFF

J: TRBJ1-1
V: TRBV2
D: .
size: few
DNA: TGTGCTACTGAAACAGGGAACACTGAAGCTTTCTTT
CDR3: CATETGNTEAFF

J: TRBJ1-3
V: TRBV30
D: .
size: .
DNA: TGTGCTGAAAGGGGGGGCCCCTCTGGAAACACCATATATTTT
CDR3: CAERGGPSGNTIYF

J: TRBJ2-1
V: TRBV18
D: TRBD2
size: once
DNA: TGTGCCAGCTCACCAGAAACTAGCGGGGGTAGGGATGAGCAGTTCTTC
CDR3: CASSPETSGGRDEQFF

J: TRBJ1-1
V: TRBV2
D: .
size: .
DNA: TGTGCCAGCAGTGAAGGCCGGGGACGGGCCGCTGAAGCTTTCTTT
CDR3: CASSEGRGRAAEAFF

J: TRBJ1-2
V: TRBV7-8
D: TRBD1
size: .
DNA: TGTGCCAGCAGCTTCGACAGGGTAATTAACTATGGCTACACCTTC
CDR3: CASSFDRVINYGYTF

J: TRBJ2-7
V: TRBV9
D: .
size: few
DNA: TGTGCCAGCAGTCCTGGGATCCTCGACGAGCAGTACTTC
CDR3: CASSPGILDEQYF

J: TRBJ1-6
V: TRBV18
D: .
size: .
DNA: TGTGCCAGCTCACCAGGTCAGGGAGGTCGTAATTCACCCCTCCACTTT
CDR3: CASSPGQGGRNSPLHF

J: TRBJ2-1
V: TRBV2
D: .
size: .
DNA: TGTGCCACCCGACTACTCAATGAGCAGTTCTTC
CDR3: CATRLLNEQFF

J: TRBJ1-4
V: TRBV30
D: .
size: few
DNA: TGTGCCTGGAGTGCTTCGACAGGAACTAATGAAAAACTGTTTTTT
CDR3: CAWSASTGTNEKLFF

J: TRBJ2-7
V: TRBV19
D: TRBD1
size: few
DNA: TGTGCCAGTAGTCCGGCCGGGACAGGGCCCAAAGCCTCCTACGAGCAGTACTTC
CDR3: CASSPAGTGPKASYEQYF

J: TRBJ2-4
V: TRBV19
D: TRBD1
size: .
DNA: TGTGCCAGTAGTACGACAGGGGTTCGCGCCAAAAACATTCAGTACTTC
CDR3: CASSTTGVRAKNIQYF

J: TRBJ1-2
V: TRBV2
D: .
size: .
DNA: TGTGCCAGCAAAGGGACTGAGGGTGGCTACACCTTC
CDR3: CASKGTEGGYTF

J: TRBJ1-3
V: TRBV5-1
D: .
size: .
DNA: TGCGCCAGCAGCTTGGGAGGCGGCCCTGGAAACACCATATATTTT
CDR3: CASSLGGGPGNTIYF

J: TRBJ1-2
V: TRBV5-1
D: TRBD1
size: .
DNA: TGCGCCAGCAGCTCCACAGGGGGCACAGGAAACTATGGCTACACCTTC
CDR3: CASSSTGGTGNYGYTF

J: TRBJ2-3
V: TRBV5-1
D: TRBD2
size: .
DNA: TGCGCCAGCCGCCAGGGAACTAGCGGGAGTGGTACGCAGTATTTT
CDR3: CASRQGTSGSGTQYF

J: TRBJ1-3
V: TRBV9
D: .
size: .
DNA: TGTGCCAGCAGCCCCCCGGAAGACTTCGGAAACACCATATATTTT
CDR3: CASSPPEDFGNTIYF

J: TRBJ1-5
V: TRBV15
D: .
size: .
DNA: TGTGCCACCAGCCGGGACCGCGATCAGCCCCAGCATTTT
CDR3: CATSRDRDQPQHF

J: TRBJ2-3
V: TRBV5-6
D: .
size: once
DNA: TGTGCCAGCAGCCGGACTTCCACAGATACGCAGTATTTT
CDR3: CASSRTSTDTQYF

J: TRBJ2-1
V: TRBV30
D: TRBD2
size: .
DNA: TGTGCCTGGTCGGGGGAGGGTTGGAATGAGCAGTTCTTC
CDR3: CAWSGEGWNEQFF

J: TRBJ2-3
V: TRBV5-8
D: .
size: .
DNA: TGTGCCAGCAGCTTATCCGGGACCTACACAGATACGCAGTATTTT
CDR3: CASSLSGTYTDTQYF

J: TRBJ1-4
V: TRBV11-2
D: .
size: .
DNA: TGTGCCAGCAGCTTCGGGATTAATGAAAAACTGTTTTTT
CDR3: CASSFGINEKLFF

J: TRBJ1-2
V: TRBV7-9
D: .
size: .
DNA: TGTGCCAGCAGCTTAGGGCACAGCTCTAACCCTTATGGCTACACCTTC
CDR3: CASSLGHSSNPYGYTF

J: TRBJ2-7
V: TRBV18
D: TRBD1
size: once
DNA: TGTGCCAGTTCGACACAGGGGGCCTACGAGCAGTACTTC
CDR3: CASSTQGAYEQYF

J: TRBJ1-5
V: TRBV2
D: .
size: .
DNA: TGTGCCAGCAGTGGGGGCGCCGGGATTAGCAATCAGCCCCAGCATTTT
CDR3: CASSGGAGISNQPQHF

J: TRBJ2-5
V: TRBV10-2
D: TRBD1
size: .
DNA: TGCGCCAGCAGCGCGGACAGGGTGGAGACCCAGTACTTC
CDR3: CASSADRVETQYF

J: TRBJ2-7
V: TRBV12-2
D: .
size: once
DNA: TGTGCAAGTCGCTTAGTAACGAGCGGGAGAGCCGGGGGCTACGAGCAGTACTTC
CDR3: CASRLVTSGRAGGYEQYF

J: TRBJ2-1
V: TRBV4-2
D: TRBD2
size: .
DNA: TGTGCCAGCAGCCTACAGACTAGCGGTACTTACAATGAGCAGTTCTTC
CDR3: CASSLQTSGTYNEQFF

J: TRBJ2-5
V: TRBV7-2
D: .
size: .
DNA: TGTGCCAGCAGCCATGCGGGTGCCCAAGAGACCCAGTACTTC
CDR3: CASSHAGAQETQYF

J: TRBJ1-2
V: TRBV6-5
D: .
size: .
DNA: TGTGCCAGCAGCCCCCTGGCAACCTCTAACTATGGCTACACCTTC
CDR3: CASSPLATSNYGYTF

J: TRBJ2-3
V: TRBV27
D: TRBD1
size: .
DNA: TGTGCCAGCAGTCTCAGGGGGCAAAGGACAGATACGCAGTATTTT
CDR3: CASSLRGQRTDTQYF

J: TRBJ2-2
V: TRBV11-3
D: TRBD1
size: .
DNA: TGTGCCAGCAGCCAGTCCGGGACAGGGGCCACCGGGGAGCTGTTTTTT
CDR3: CASSQSGTGATGELFF

J: TRBJ2-7
V: TRBV5-1
D: TRBD2
size: few
DNA: TGCGCCAGCAGCTGGGGGGACGGCGGGAGAGGCGACGAGCAGTACTTC
CDR3: CASSWGDGGRGDEQYF

J: TRBJ1-2
V: TRBV30
D: TRBD1
size: .
DNA: TGTGCCTGGAGTTCACACCGGGACAGGGTAAACTATGGCTACACCTTC
CDR3: CAWSSHRDRVNYGYTF

J: TRBJ2-7
V: TRBV30
D: TRBD2
size: .
DNA: TGTGCCTGGAGTCCTCATGGGAGGGACTACGAGCAGTACTTC
CDR3: CAWSPHGRDYEQYF

J: TRBJ2-1
V: TRBV27
D: .
size: .
DNA: TGTGCCAGCAGCCGGAAATCAAGGAGCTCCTACAATGAGCAGTTCTTC
CDR3: CASSRKSRSSYNEQFF

J: TRBJ1-4
V: TRBV28
D: .
size: .
DNA: TGTGCCAGCAGCCCTTTTACGACTAATGAAAAACTGTTTTTT
CDR3: CASSPFTTNEKLFF

J: TRBJ1-3
V: TRBV11-2
D: .
size: .
DNA: TGTGCCAGCGCCTGGGATCCTGGAAACACCATATATTTT
CDR3: CASAWDPGNTIYF

J: TRBJ2-1
V: TRBV2
D: TRBD1
size: .
DNA: TGTGCCAGTCACTCGGGACAGGCCTACAATGAGCAGTTCTTC
CDR3: CASHSGQAYNEQFF

J: TRBJ2-2
V: TRBV7-3
D: .
size: .
DNA: TGTGCCAGCAGCCCAACTCGTACCGGGGAGCTGTTTTTT
CDR3: CASSPTRTGELFF

J: TRBJ2-3
V: TRBV28
D: TRBD2
size: .
DNA: TGTGCCAGCGAGGACAGGGAAAATAGCGGGGGGGCCCAAGATACGCAGTATTTT
CDR3: CASEDRENSGGAQDTQYF